This entry lists 28 T cell receptor beta chains sequenced from one sample in a study of blood T cell repertoires in COVID-19. TCRdb's table, derived via immunoSEQ multiplex PCR, lists solely in-frame clones and lacks some. The sample has 20,000 to 30,000 clones, about 89% seen once; the top ten hold roughly 4.8%. Source material: peripheral blood. Receptors were obtained from a man aged 45-65 years with active COVID-19.

The rearrangement joins TRBV5-1 to TRBJ1-4; perhaps TRBD1 as D (6 bases). Trimming pared 3 bases from V and 3 bases from J, leaving 12 bases between. Germline CDR1 SGHRS, CDR2 YFSETQ. The CDR3 sequence is 15 residues long. The CDR3 region has the DNA TGCGCCAGCAGCTCCACAGGGAGATCTAATGAAAAACTGTTTTTT. It yields the protein CASSSTGRSNEKLFF.

This clone was detected a few times. The genes are TRBV7-3 and TRBJ2-2; D unresolved. Germline CDR1 is SGHTA and CDR2 is FQGTGA. Trimming shortened V by 5 bases and J by 5 bases, and 12 bases separated the two germline ends. The CDR3 spans 14 residues. The CDR3 region has the DNA TGTGCCAGCAGCCCTAGGCCCTGGACCGGGGAGCTGTTTTTT. It encodes CASSPRPWTGELFF.

The J gene is TRBJ2-2, the V gene TRBV7-2; TRBD1 agrees at 8 bases. Germline V gene lookup returns CDR1 SGHTA and CDR2 FQGNSA. The trim removed 5 bases at V and 6 bases at J, leaving 11 bases unmatched. The CDR3 consists of 16 residues. The CDR3 DNA reads TGTGCCAGCAGCCCCCACCGGACAGGGTCACCCGGGGAGCTGTTTTTT. This sequence encodes CASSPHRTGSPGELFF.

This rearrangement joins TRBV3-1 (or the pseudogene TRBV3-2) to TRBJ1-3; no clear D. CDR3 length: 14 amino acids. Trimming cost V 2 bases and J 0 bases, with 5 bases left between them. Germline lookup yields CDR1 LGHDT and CDR2 YNNKEL (reference sequence). CDR3 sequence reads: CASSQYGSGNTIYF. The DNA of the CDR3 is TGTGCCAGCAGCCAATACGGCTCTGGAAACACCATATATTTT.

This clone was counted a few times. The chain couples TRBV5-1 to TRBJ2-1, with TRBD2 identical over 9 bases. This CDR3 spans 16 amino acids. The V gene end was trimmed by 3 bases and the J gene end by 2 bases; junction bases not matched to a gene: 6. The germline V gene has CDR1 SGHRS and CDR2 YFSETQ. Here the CDR3 reads CASSSPGGRAYNEQFF. As DNA, the CDR3 is TGCGCCAGCAGCTCCCCTGGCGGGAGGGCCTACAATGAGCAGTTCTTC.

This chain's CDR3 is CASSSFSQRQGYYGYTF. The CDR3 DNA reads TGTGCCAGCAGCTCTTTTTCGCAACGACAGGGCTATTATGGCTACACCTTC. The chain has TRBV7-9 and TRBJ1-2; 7 nucleotides match TRBD1. Trimming at V came to 4 bases and at J to 5 bases, leaving 16 bases not matched to a gene. This CDR3 has 17 residues. Germline lookup yields CDR1 SEHNR and CDR2 FQNEAQ (reference sequence).

V gene TRBV30 combines with J gene TRBJ1-5; no clear D gene. The CDR3 is made up of 15 amino acids. CDR1 is GTSNPN and CDR2 is SVGIG in the germline V gene (reference sequence). The ends were cut back, 0 bases at V and 3 bases at J, with 12 bases in the middle. The CDR3 DNA sequence: TGTGCCTGGAGTGTGGGCCCTCACCCCAATCAGCCCCAGCATTTT. This gives the protein CAWSVGPHPNQPQHF.

The chain recombines TRBV19 with TRBJ1-5, with TRBD1 as a possible D gene (6 bases). The CDR3 spans 16 residues. Germline lookup yields CDR1 LNHDA and CDR2 SQIVND (reference sequence). V was cut by 0 bases and J by 7 bases, with 16 bases left in between. The CDR3 region has the DNA TGTGCCAGTAGTATAGAGTTAGCGCTTCAGGGGCAGCCCCAGCATTTT. Encoded protein: CASSIELALQGQPQHF. The variable domain in full, with the rest retrieved from reference TRBV19 and TRBJ1-5, is DGGITQSPKYLFRKEGQNVTLSCEQNLNHDAMYWYRQDPGQGLRLIYYSQIVNDFQKGDIAEGYSVSREKKESFPLTVTSAQKNPTAFYLCASSIELALQGQPQHFGDGTRLSIL.

In its sample, this clone was seen once. A read error is possible here, since a much larger clone lies one base away. The V gene is TRBV11-3, the J gene TRBJ1-2; D is unclear. The CDR3 has 13 amino acids. CDR1 and CDR2 from the germline V gene are SGHNT and YENEEA. DNA for the CDR3: TGTGCCAACAGCTTCGGGATAACTATGGCGGGCACCTTC. It yields the protein CANSFGITMAGTF.

The chain joins TRBV6-5 to TRBJ2-6; TRBD2 matches at 7 bases. Germline-derived CDR1 and CDR2 are MNHEY and SVGAGI. This CDR3 has 16 amino acids. Trimming at V came to 0 bases and at J to 1 base, leaving 0 bases not matched to a gene. DNA of the CDR3: TGTGCCAGCAGTTACTCTAGCGGGTCTGGGGCCAACGTCCTGACTTTC. Amino acid sequence: CASSYSSGSGANVLTF.

The chain combines TRBV21-1 with TRBJ1-5. TRBV21-1 is recorded as a pseudogene. The CDR3 consists of 18 residues. The CDR3 nucleotides are TGTGCCAGCATTCGCGGAGGCACATGCCGGCCCTTAGATCAGCCCCAGCATTTT. Its translation is CASIRGGTCRPLDQPQHF.

DNA for the CDR3: TGTGCCAGCAGCCAAGATCCCGTAGCGGGAGGGCCGGGCAATGAGCAGTTCTTC. This translates into CASSQDPVAGGPGNEQFF. The rearrangement joins TRBV3-1 (or the pseudogene TRBV3-2) to TRBJ2-1; 11 bases line up with TRBD2. Germline lookup yields CDR1 LGHDT and CDR2 YNNKEL (reference sequence). The CDR3 loop spans 18 amino acids. V trimming: 0 bases; J trimming: 6 bases; junction bases outside the gene matches: 10.

This chain joins TRBV7-8 and TRBJ2-7; 13 bases are a match to TRBD2. The CDR3 is made up of 16 amino acids. With 5 bases clipped from V and 0 bases from J, the junction kept 4 bases outside the gene matches. The germline gives CDR1 SGHVS, CDR2 FQNEAQ. The CDR3 DNA reads as TGTGCCAGCAGCCTCCGGACTAGCGGGAGCTCCTACGAGCAGTACTTC. Its translation is CASSLRTSGSSYEQYF.

V is TRBV27 and J is TRBJ1-4; tentative D call: TRBD1 (6 bases). The CDR3 contains 14 residues. The germline V gene encodes CDR1 MNHEY and CDR2 SMNVEV (reference sequence). Trimming left V 11 bases short and J 3 bases short, with 16 bases between. The CDR3, as DNA: TGTGCCGCCGGGAGGGGGGTCGCTAATGAAAAACTGTTTTTT. It codes for CAAGRGVANEKLFF.

J is TRBJ2-1 and V is TRBV29-1, with 10 bases aligning to TRBD2. The CDR3 totals 14 residues. Germline CDR1 SQVTM, CDR2 ANQGSEA. J lost 7 bases, V lost 6 bases, and 9 bases had no gene match. Written as DNA, the CDR3 is TGCAGCGTCACAACTAGCGGGAACGTGAATGAGCAGTTCTTC. Protein sequence: CSVTTSGNVNEQFF.

V and J are TRBV5-1 and TRBJ1-6, with a weak D call TRBD1 (5 bases). Trimming shortened V by 1 base and J by 6 bases, and 8 bases separated the two germline ends. Germline V gene data show CDR1 as SGHRS and CDR2 as YFSETQ. The CDR3 covers 14 residues. The CDR3 DNA is TGCGCCAGCAGCTTGACAGGTCCTAATTCACCCCTCCACTTT. Protein: CASSLTGPNSPLHF.

The chain is built from TRBV7-6 and TRBJ2-4; D is unresolved. The CDR3 loop spans 17 amino acids. Germline V CDR1 and CDR2: SGHVS, FNYEAQ. V lost 1 base, J lost 0 bases, and 13 bases lay in between. CDR3 in amino acids: CASSLGQFAGAKNIQYF. DNA of the CDR3: TGTGCCAGCAGCTTAGGGCAGTTTGCTGGAGCCAAAAACATTCAGTACTTC.

The V and J genes are TRBV5-6 and TRBJ1-1, with unresolved D. The germline V gene has CDR1 SGHDT and CDR2 YYEEEE. This CDR3 spans 13 amino acids. Trimming stripped 1 base from V and 7 bases from J, with 11 bases between. CDR3 bases: TGTGCCAGCAGCTTGTTCGGAGGGATTGAAGCTTTCTTT. As protein: CASSLFGGIEAFF. The whole variable domain, remainder taken from reference TRBV5-6 and TRBJ1-1, is DAGVTQSPTHLIKTRGQQVTLRCSPKSGHDTVSWYQQALGQGPQFIFQYYEEEERQRGNFPDRFSGHQFPNYSSELNVNALLLGDSALYLCASSLFGGIEAFFGQGTRLTVV.

The rearrangement links TRBV7-8 to TRBJ1-5; D not resolved. The CDR3 is 13 residues long. In germline, CDR1 is SGHVS, CDR2 FQNEAQ. Trimming stripped 0 bases from V and 3 bases from J, with 3 bases between. The CDR3 coding sequence is TGTGCCAGCAGCTTAGCCGTCAATCAGCCCCAGCATTTT. Amino acid sequence: CASSLAVNQPQHF.

The rearrangement uses TRBV6-5 and TRBJ2-1, with D uncertain. Germline CDR1 and CDR2: MNHEY and SVGAGI. This CDR3 is 14 amino acids long. Trimming removed 5 bases from V and 3 bases from J, with 11 bases in between. CDR3 loop: CASSRLIDYNEQFF. The CDR3 bases are TGTGCCAGCAGTCGACTGATTGACTACAATGAGCAGTTCTTC.

The chain combines TRBV5-1 with TRBJ2-7; 8 positions match TRBD2. The trim removed 4 bases at V and 7 bases at J, leaving 7 bases unmatched. CDR1 SGHRS and CDR2 YFSETQ come from the germline V gene. This CDR3 spans 13 amino acids. The CDR3 sequence: CASSPRGAEEQYF. CDR3 in DNA: TGCGCCAGCAGCCCGCGGGGGGCTGAAGAGCAGTACTTC.

This sequence joins TRBV5-1 and TRBJ2-1; TRBD2 agrees at 10 bases. Germline CDR1 reads SGHRS; CDR2 reads YFSETQ. The CDR3 totals 20 residues. The ends lost 0 bases at V and 4 bases at J; junction bases unmatched: 16. The CDR3 DNA sequence: TGCGCCAGCAGCTTGGCCCCTAGCGGGAGTATCTTCCCCGGATACAATGAGCAGTTCTTC. Translating gives CASSLAPSGSIFPGYNEQFF.

This chain joins TRBV10-3 and TRBJ1-2; 7 positions agree with TRBD1. This CDR3 comprises 14 residues. From germline, CDR1 is ENHRY and CDR2 SYGVKD. V trimming: 7 bases; J trimming: 8 bases; junction bases outside the gene matches: 13. CDR3 DNA: TGTGCCATCACGACAGGGAATGTCTTTGGCGGCTACACCTTC. Its protein is CAITTGNVFGGYTF.

The chain uses TRBV27 and TRBJ1-1, with 9 bases that match TRBD1. The germline gives CDR1 MNHEY, CDR2 SMNVEV (reference sequence). The CDR3 covers 14 residues. The trim removed 6 bases at V and 3 bases at J, leaving 5 bases unmatched. The CDR3 reads CASRGQGKDTEAFF. The CDR3, as DNA: TGTGCCAGCAGGGGACAGGGTAAAGACACTGAAGCTTTCTTT.

The chain combines TRBV28 with TRBJ2-3, with 11 bases identical to TRBD1. CDR3 length: 18 residues. V trimming: 5 bases; J trimming: 1 base; junction bases outside the gene matches: 11. Germline V gene lookup returns CDR1 MDHEN and CDR2 SYDVKM. The CDR3 nucleotides are TGTGCCAGCAGTCACCGGGACAGGGGGTATCGGGGCACAGATACGCAGTATTTT. Amino acid sequence: CASSHRDRGYRGTDTQYF.

This clone was found once. This rearrangement joins TRBV5-4 to TRBJ1-4; D uncertain. V shed 0 bases and J shed 4 bases, with 10 bases lying between them. Germline CDR1 and CDR2: SGHNT and YYREEE (reference sequence). This CDR3 spans 15 amino acids. CDR3 DNA: TGTGCCAGCAGCTTGGGGCCCTACAGTAATGAAAAACTGTTTTTT. It encodes CASSLGPYSNEKLFF.

The rearrangement uses TRBV30 and TRBJ2-7, with a possible D match to TRBD1 (5 bases). In germline, CDR1 is GTSNPN, CDR2 SVGIG (reference sequence). V lost 1 base and J 1 base, leaving 17 bases between the germline ends. There are 16 residues in the CDR3. In DNA form, the CDR3 reads TGTGCCTGGAGTGATGAAGCCCTAGGGGTATCCTACGAGCAGTACTTC. This codes for CAWSDEALGVSYEQYF. Full variable domain (outside the CDR3, taken from reference TRBV30 and TRBJ2-7): SQTIHQWPATLVQPVGSPLSLECTVEGTSNPNLYWYRQAAGRGLQLLFYSVGIGQISSEVPQNLSASRPQDRQFILSSKKLLLSDSGFYLCAWSDEALGVSYEQYFGPGTRLTVT.

In its sample, this clone ranks as medium-sized (0.01 to 0.1%). This rearrangement joins TRBV7-8 to TRBJ2-7; possible D gene TRBD2, 6 bases. V lost 1 base, J lost 5 bases, and 12 bases lay in between. There are 14 residues in the CDR3. CDR1 is SGHVS, CDR2 FQNEAQ, per germline. The CDR3 sequence: CASSLGGEINEQYF. The CDR3 nucleotides read TGTGCCAGCAGCTTAGGGGGGGAGATAAACGAGCAGTACTTC.